Listed below are T cell receptor beta chains from one sample, sequenced in a study of T cell repertoires in cytomegalovirus infection. TCRdb reprocessed the reads with MiXCR, giving one entry per CDR3 protein. The sample consists of approximately 290,000 distinct CDR3 sequences, over 20% of them appearing once. Sequencing input: PBMCs. The receptor source for this set is a human donor in good health (CMV status not recorded). Some clones in this sample may be carry-over from other donors' samples. The CDR3 runs from the conserved cysteine through the conserved F or W. D genes are given only for firm matches. The size field is filled for only some rows; it gives once, few, many or a size class.

clone size	J gene	D gene	V gene	CDR3 DNA	CDR3 protein
many	TRBJ2-7	.	TRBV7-2	TGTGCCAGCAGCTTAGTGGGGGACTCCATCTACGAGCAGTACTTC	CASSLVGDSIYEQYF
.	TRBJ1-6	TRBD1	TRBV19	TGTGCCAGTAGGGGTCCGGGACAGGGGAACTCACCCCTCCACTTT	CASRGPGQGNSPLHF
.	TRBJ1-5	.	TRBV2	TGTGCCAGCAGTGACTCGGGGACACCCAATAGCAATCAGCCCCAGCATTTT	CASSDSGTPNSNQPQHF
few	TRBJ1-6	.	TRBV28	TGTGCCAGCAGTTCCCCGGGGGGCGGGTCACCCCTCCACTTT	CASSSPGGGSPLHF
once	TRBJ2-1	.	TRBV12-3/TRBV12-4	TGTGCCAGCAGTTTAAATGGCGGGAAATCTGATGAGCAGTTCTTC	CASSLNGGKSDEQFF
.	TRBJ2-2	.	TRBV6-5	TGTGCCAGCAGCCTAGGCCCAGGACGGCTGACGAACACCGGGGAGCTGTTTTTT	CASSLGPGRLTNTGELFF
many	TRBJ2-1	TRBD1	TRBV12-3/TRBV12-4	TGTGCCAGCAGTTTAGGGACAGGGGGTTTCTACAATGAGCAGTTCTTC	CASSLGTGGFYNEQFF
few	TRBJ2-3	.	TRBV28	TGTGCCAGCAGTTTGCGTCCTTTCTCTGGTTGGGGCACAGATACGCAGTATTTT	CASSLRPFSGWGTDTQYF
.	TRBJ2-1	TRBD2	TRBV7-9	TGTGCCAGCAGCTTAGTACTAGCGGGGGCTAGCGAGCAGTTCTTC	CASSLVLAGASEQFF
few	TRBJ2-3	.	TRBV20-1	TGCAGTGCCCTAGGACTCAACACAGATACGCAGTATTTT	CSALGLNTDTQYF
many	TRBJ2-1	TRBD1	TRBV7-9	TGTGCCAGCAGCTCAGGGGGCCCCTCCTACAATGAGCAGTTCTTC	CASSSGGPSYNEQFF
.	TRBJ1-1	.	TRBV20-1	TGCAGTGCTTCTACAGCATTCGGCACTGAAGCTTTCTTT	CSASTAFGTEAFF
many	TRBJ2-3	TRBD2	TRBV7-2	TGTGCCAGCAGCTTAGGCCGGACTAGCGGGACTTCTCCTAGCACAGATACGCAGTATTTT	CASSLGRTSGTSPSTDTQYF
few	TRBJ1-2	.	TRBV28	TGTGCCAGCAGTTTCGGGAGGCTTCCGAACTATGGCTACACCTTC	CASSFGRLPNYGYTF
.	TRBJ1-5	TRBD1	TRBV6-6	TGTGCCAGCAGTTACGGAGGGCAGGGGGCCCTTTATAGCAATCAGCCCCAGCATTTT	CASSYGGQGALYSNQPQHF
many	TRBJ1-2	.	TRBV7-2	TGTGCCAGCAGCTTAGCCCGAAACTATGGCTACACCTTC	CASSLARNYGYTF
.	TRBJ1-5	.	TRBV4-3	TGCGCCAGCAGCCAGAACCTCAATCAGCCCCAGCATTTT	CASSQNLNQPQHF
.	TRBJ2-3	.	TRBV27	TGTGCCAGCTTCCTCACAGATACGCAGTATTTT	CASFLTDTQYF